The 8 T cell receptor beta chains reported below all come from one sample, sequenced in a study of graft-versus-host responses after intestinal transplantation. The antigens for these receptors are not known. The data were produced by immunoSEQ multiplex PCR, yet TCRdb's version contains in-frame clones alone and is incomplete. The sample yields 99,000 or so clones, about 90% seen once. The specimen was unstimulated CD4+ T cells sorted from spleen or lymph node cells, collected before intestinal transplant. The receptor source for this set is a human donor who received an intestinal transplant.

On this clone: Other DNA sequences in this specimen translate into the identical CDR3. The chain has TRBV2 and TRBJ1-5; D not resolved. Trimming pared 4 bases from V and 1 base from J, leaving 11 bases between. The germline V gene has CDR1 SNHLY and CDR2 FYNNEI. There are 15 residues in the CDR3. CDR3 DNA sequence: TGTGCCAGCAGTGTCCAAGGCGGCAGCAATCAGCCCCAGCATTTT. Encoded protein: CASSVQGGSNQPQHF.

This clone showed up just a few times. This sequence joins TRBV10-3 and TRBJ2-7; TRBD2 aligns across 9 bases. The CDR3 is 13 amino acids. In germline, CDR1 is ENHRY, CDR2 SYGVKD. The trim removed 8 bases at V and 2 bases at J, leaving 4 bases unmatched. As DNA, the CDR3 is TGTGCCATCGGGGCGGGAGGGCCCTACGAGCAGTACTTC. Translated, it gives CAIGAGGPYEQYF.

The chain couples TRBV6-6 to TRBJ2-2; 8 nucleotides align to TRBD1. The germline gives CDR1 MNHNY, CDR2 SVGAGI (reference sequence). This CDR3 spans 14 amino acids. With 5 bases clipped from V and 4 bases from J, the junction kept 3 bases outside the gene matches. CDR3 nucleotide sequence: TGTGCCAGCAGTCCGGGACAGGTCACCGGGGAGCTGTTTTTT. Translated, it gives CASSPGQVTGELFF.

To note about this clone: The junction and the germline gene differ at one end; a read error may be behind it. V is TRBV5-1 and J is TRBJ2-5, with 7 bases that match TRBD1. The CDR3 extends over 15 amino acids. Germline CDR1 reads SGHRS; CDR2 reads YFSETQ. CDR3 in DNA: TGCGCCAGCAGCTTGGGGACAGGTTTCCAAGAGGCCCAGTACTTC. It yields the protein CASSLGTGFQEAQYF.

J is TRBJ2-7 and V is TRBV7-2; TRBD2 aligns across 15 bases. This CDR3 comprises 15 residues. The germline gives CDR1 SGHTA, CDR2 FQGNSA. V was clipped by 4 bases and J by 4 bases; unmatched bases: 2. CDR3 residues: CASSSGLAGGYEQYF. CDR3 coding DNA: TGTGCCAGCAGCTCGGGACTAGCGGGAGGTTACGAGCAGTACTTC.

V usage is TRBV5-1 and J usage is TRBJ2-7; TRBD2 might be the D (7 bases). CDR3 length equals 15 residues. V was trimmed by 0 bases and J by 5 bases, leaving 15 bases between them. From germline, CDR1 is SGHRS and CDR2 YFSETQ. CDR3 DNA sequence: TGCGCCAGCAGCTTGGAGGGGGTTGGGACTAACGAGCAGTACTTC. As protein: CASSLEGVGTNEQYF.

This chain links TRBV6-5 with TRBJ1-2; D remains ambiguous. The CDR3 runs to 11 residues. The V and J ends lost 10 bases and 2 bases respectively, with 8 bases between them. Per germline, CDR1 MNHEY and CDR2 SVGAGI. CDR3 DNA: TGTGCCACCTTTTACAACTATGGCTACACCTTC. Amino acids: CATFYNYGYTF.

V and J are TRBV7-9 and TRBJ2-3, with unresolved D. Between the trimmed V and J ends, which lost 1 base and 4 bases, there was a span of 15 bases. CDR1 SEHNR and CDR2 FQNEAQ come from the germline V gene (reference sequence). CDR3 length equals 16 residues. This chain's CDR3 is CASSLGKLSISDTQYF. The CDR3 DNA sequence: TGTGCCAGCAGCTTAGGGAAACTATCAATTTCAGATACGCAGTATTTT.